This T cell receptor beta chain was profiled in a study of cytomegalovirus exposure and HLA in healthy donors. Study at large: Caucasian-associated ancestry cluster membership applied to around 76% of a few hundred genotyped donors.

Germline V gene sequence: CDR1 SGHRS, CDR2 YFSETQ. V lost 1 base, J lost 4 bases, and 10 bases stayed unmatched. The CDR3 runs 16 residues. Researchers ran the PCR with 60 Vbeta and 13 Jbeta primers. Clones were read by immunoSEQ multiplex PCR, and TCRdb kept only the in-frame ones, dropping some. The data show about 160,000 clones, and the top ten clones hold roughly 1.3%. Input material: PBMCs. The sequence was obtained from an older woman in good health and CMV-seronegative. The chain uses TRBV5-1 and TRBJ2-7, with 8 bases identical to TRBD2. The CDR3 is CASSLLPAGVVYEQYF. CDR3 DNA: TGCGCCAGCAGCTTGTTACCAGCGGGAGTCGTATACGAGCAGTACTTC. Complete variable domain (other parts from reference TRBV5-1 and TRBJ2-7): KAGVTQTPRYLIKTRGQQVTLSCSPISGHRSVSWYQQTPGQGLQFLFEYFSETQRNKGNFPGRFSGRQFSNSRSEMNVSTLELGDSALYLCASSLLPAGVVYEQYFGPGTRLTVT.